The present entry profiles one T cell receptor beta chain with its context. CDR3 length: 15 amino acids. J was trimmed by 1 base and V by 4 bases; bases with no gene match: 3. The V gene's germline CDR1 is SGDLS and CDR2 YYNGEE. Per the original data handling: By means of reference gene primer amplification, nucleated cell counts were estimated. Method: immunoSEQ multiplex PCR; TCRdb's copy keeps in-frame clones and lacks some. That table furnishes V, J and clone size, whereas the DNA furnished D and trimming. The sample lists approximately 160,000 clones, 65% to 85% occurring once. The sample originates from a study of blood T cell repertoires in COVID-19.

The sequence was obtained from a woman aged 60-75 years with acute or convalescent COVID-19. The gene calls are TRBV9 and TRBJ1-5; 9 bases agree with TRBD1. Sample: peripheral blood. The CDR3 loop reads CASSLGQGSNQPQHF. CDR3 coding DNA: TGTGCCAGCAGCCTGGGACAGGGCAGCAATCAGCCCCAGCATTTT. The complete variable domain, with remaining parts taken from reference TRBV9 and TRBJ1-5, reads DSGVTQTPKHLITATGQRVTLRCSPRSGDLSVYWYQQSLDQGLQFLIQYYNGEERAKGNILERFSAQQFPDLHSELNLSSLELGDSALYFCASSLGQGSNQPQHFGDGTRLSIL.